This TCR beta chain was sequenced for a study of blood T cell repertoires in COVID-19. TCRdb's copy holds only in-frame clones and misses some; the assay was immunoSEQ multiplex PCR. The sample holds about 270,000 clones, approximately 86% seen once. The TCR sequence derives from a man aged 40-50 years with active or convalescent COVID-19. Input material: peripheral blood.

CDR3 DNA sequence: TGCGCCAGCAGCTTGGTCGGGGGACCAGATACGCAGTATTTT. Translating gives CASSLVGGPDTQYF. The chain carries TRBV5-1 and TRBJ2-3; tentative D call: TRBD2 (6 bases). The CDR3 sequence is 14 residues long. With 0 bases removed from V and 4 bases from J, the gap between germline ends came to 9 bases. Germline V gene data show CDR1 as SGHRS and CDR2 as YFSETQ.